Below, one T cell receptor beta chain is given with its context. Followed over time, Seattle patients had been enrolled while infection was active. The source of the sample is a study of blood T cell repertoires in COVID-19. Study-level background: T cells, B-cell-depleted T cells, or PBMCs supplied cDNA or gDNA.

Some clones are missing from TCRdb's copy, which holds only in-frame ones; the method was immunoSEQ multiplex PCR. The sample shows some 250,000 clones, roughly 90% of them seen only once. The V end lost 0 bases, the J end lost 0 bases, and 22 bases lay between the germline ends. The CDR3 sequence is 20 residues long. Germline V gene sequence: CDR1 LGHDT, CDR2 YNNKEL (reference sequence). The V and J genes are TRBV3-1 (or the pseudogene TRBV3-2) and TRBJ2-3; tentatively, D is TRBD2 (5 bases). This clonotype was obtained from a woman aged 25-40 years with COVID-19, enrolled during active disease. The sequenced sample consisted of peripheral blood. CDR3 DNA: TGTGCCAGCAGCCAAGAGTTGGCGGGCCCCCTCCGAATTAGCACAGATACGCAGTATTTT. Translation gives CASSQELAGPLRISTDTQYF.